This T cell receptor beta chain emerged from a study of spatial heterogeneity in lung cancer. Study-wide results and caveats: Tallies of expanded TCRs, which were sorted into ubiquitous and regional groups, correlated with counts of ubiquitous and regional nonsynonymous mutations, respectively. Counts of expanded intratumoral alpha and beta TCRs tracked tumor mutation counts.

This clonotype was detected many times. Its antigen is unknown. A library made for alpha chains picked up this beta chain off target, so its size means little. Germline CDR1 is SGHVS and CDR2 is FNYEAQ. Trimming took 5 bases from V and 10 from J, leaving 9 bases between them. The CDR3 covers 12 residues. TCR cDNA molecules each had a unique molecular identifier. TCRdb reanalysed the 5' RACE reads using MiXCR and keeps one entry per CDR3 protein. The sample includes 14,000 or so distinct CDR3 sequences, about 4.8% seen only once; the top ten take about 17%. Time point given: sample taken at primary tumor resection.

The genes are TRBV7-6 and TRBJ1-6; no definite D call. The receptor was derived from a female donor with early-stage non-small cell lung cancer. This specimen was lung tumor tissue, taken at surgery. The CDR3 protein is CASSRVSSPLHF. DNA for the CDR3: TGTGCCAGCAGCCGTGTTAGCTCACCCCTCCACTTT.